This T cell receptor (beta chain) was retrieved from a study of cytomegalovirus exposure and HLA in healthy donors. V gave up 6 bases and J gave up 1 base, with 12 bases separating them. CDR1 is SNHLY and CDR2 is FYNNEI in the germline V gene. This CDR3 has 14 amino acids. The study ran its PCR with 60 Vbeta and 13 Jbeta primers. Clones were sequenced by immunoSEQ multiplex PCR, and TCRdb holds only the in-frame ones, with some missing. Of some 100,000 clones listed, about 75% were seen once; the top ten hold 12%. This chain uses TRBV2 with TRBJ2-5; D possibly corresponds to TRBD2 (5 bases). The source material was PBMCs. The clonotype originates from a woman aged 35 to 49 in good health and CMV-seropositive. The chain's CDR3 is CASSGRVIQETQYF. CDR3 nucleotides: TGTGCCAGCAGCGGGCGGGTGATCCAAGAGACCCAGTACTTC. The complete variable domain, with remaining parts taken from reference TRBV2 and TRBJ2-5, reads EPEVTQTPSHQVTQMGQEVILRCVPISNHLYFYWYRQILGQKVEFLVSFYNNEISEKSEIFDDQFSVERPDGSNFTLKIRSTKLEDSAMYFCASSGRVIQETQYFGPGTRLLVL.